This T cell receptor beta chain was recovered during a study of T cell responses to AZD1222 COVID-19 vaccine. Findings and caveats of the study: Close to half of spike-specific TCRs reportedly recognize unmutated variant regions.

A remark on this clone: Antigen unknown.

Using immunoSEQ multiplex PCR, the repertoire was profiled, and TCRdb retains in-frame clones only, with some absent. The table includes roughly 150,000 clones, about 91% detected once. The sequence came from an adult in good health. The sample here was peripheral blood, taken on day 0 of AZD1222 vaccination.

This CDR3 reads CASSPKTGSNTEAFF. The CDR3 DNA reads as TGTGCCAGCAGCCCCAAGACAGGGTCGAACACTGAAGCTTTCTTT. The rearrangement links TRBV11-3 to TRBJ1-1, with 7 bases aligning to TRBD1. Germline V gives CDR1 SGHNT, CDR2 YENEEA. The ends lost 5 bases at V and 1 base at J; junction bases unmatched: 7. The CDR3 runs to 15 residues.